Listed below are T cell receptor beta chains from one sample, sequenced in a study of CD8 T cells in Susac syndrome. One entry per CDR3 protein results from TCRdb running MiXCR on the immunoSEQ multiplex PCR reads. The top ten hold approximately 0.48% of the sample, which has tens of thousands of distinct CDR3 sequences, approximately 95% seen once. Source material: CD8+ T cells from PBMCs. The receptors come from a human donor with Susac syndrome. The CDR3 runs from the conserved cysteine through the conserved F or W. The D gene is left open where the match is weak. The size field is filled for only some rows; it gives once, few, many or a size class.

.,TRBJ1-5,TRBV6-6,.,TGTGCCAGCAGTTACCCGGACAGTATACCGAATCAGCCCCAGCATTTT,CASSYPDSIPNQPQHF
.,TRBJ1-5,TRBV30,.,TGTGCCTGGAGTGCACCGGGCCTCAATCAGCCCCAGCATTTT,CAWSAPGLNQPQHF
.,TRBJ2-5,TRBV5-6,.,TGTGCCAGCAGCGGGACCCGGGAGACCCAGTACTTC,CASSGTRETQYF
.,TRBJ2-7,TRBV27,.,TGTGCCAGCAGTTTATCCGCGGGTCTAGCCTACGAGCAGTACTTC,CASSLSAGLAYEQYF
.,TRBJ1-2,TRBV29-1,once,TGCAGCGTTGAAGATTTCGGTACGGGGCCTAAGTATGGCTACACCTTC,CSVEDFGTGPKYGYTF
TRBD2,TRBJ2-1,TRBV29-1,.,TGCAGCGTTGAATGGAGACTAGCGGGAGCAGGAGGATCCTACAATGAGCAGTTCTTC,CSVEWRLAGAGGSYNEQFF
.,TRBJ2-1,TRBV12-3/TRBV12-4,.,TGTGCCAGCAGCGGAGGAACCACCTACAATGAGCAGTTCTTC,CASSGGTTYNEQFF
TRBD2,TRBJ2-3,TRBV20-1,.,TGCAGTGCTAGTGAGACCACTAGCGGGGGGGTCACAGATACGCAGTATTTT,CSASETTSGGVTDTQYF
.,TRBJ2-5,TRBV7-9,.,TGTGCCAGCAGCTCACCTAGGACCCAAGAGACCCAGTACTTC,CASSSPRTQETQYF
.,TRBJ1-1,TRBV12-3/TRBV12-4,.,TGTGCCAGCAGCTCACGGGAGAACACTGAAGCTTTCTTT,CASSSRENTEAFF
TRBD1,TRBJ2-7,TRBV30,.,TGTGCCTGGAGTGGATTCCGAGAGACAGGGGGATACGAGCAGTACTTC,CAWSGFRETGGYEQYF
.,TRBJ1-1,TRBV7-8,.,TGTGCCAGCGGGGAGCTGGTCGTCAACACGAACACTGAAGCTTTCTTT,CASGELVVNTNTEAFF
.,TRBJ2-6,TRBV7-9,.,TGTGCCAGCAGCTTACTCCGCTCTGGGGCCAACGTCCTGACTTTC,CASSLLRSGANVLTF
.,TRBJ2-1,TRBV29-1,once,TGCAGCGTTGGGGTACCGACCGAGCAGTTCTTC,CSVGVPTEQFF
.,TRBJ2-7,TRBV12-3/TRBV12-4,.,TGTGCCAGCAGTTTAGGAGGACTCTCCTACGAGCAGTACTTC,CASSLGGLSYEQYF
.,TRBJ2-1,TRBV12-3/TRBV12-4,.,TGTGCCAGCAGTGTAGGGACGGGAGATGAGCAGTTCTTC,CASSVGTGDEQFF
.,TRBJ2-2,TRBV20-1,.,TGCAGTGCTAGAGTTCGGACGGTCGCGAACACCGGGGAGCTGTTTTTT,CSARVRTVANTGELFF
TRBD1,TRBJ1-5,TRBV15,.,TGTGCCACCAGCAGAGATTTAGTCGGACAGGGGGGTCAGCCCCAGCATTTT,CATSRDLVGQGGQPQHF
TRBD1,TRBJ2-7,TRBV12-3/TRBV12-4,.,TGTGCCAGCAGTTTAGAAGGTCAGGGGGCTGACGAGCAGTACTTC,CASSLEGQGADEQYF
.,TRBJ1-5,TRBV9,.,TGTGCCAGCAGCAGGACTGAGAATCAGCCCCAGCATTTT,CASSRTENQPQHF
TRBD2,TRBJ2-5,TRBV9,.,TGTGCCAGCAGCGCGGGGGGGGGATCAGGGAGGGAGACCCAGTACTTC,CASSAGGGSGRETQYF
TRBD1,TRBJ2-1,TRBV20-1,once,TGCAGTGTCCTAATAGCGACAGGGGGCGGGAATGAGCAGTTCTTC,CSVLIATGGGNEQFF
TRBD2,TRBJ2-3,TRBV15,.,TGTGCCACCAGCAGTATAACTAGCGGGAGAACGACAGATACGCAGTATTTT,CATSSITSGRTTDTQYF
.,TRBJ2-7,TRBV27,.,TGTGCCAGCAGCTCCCCTCCCGACGAGCAGTACTTC,CASSSPPDEQYF
TRBD1,TRBJ1-3,TRBV29-1,.,TGCAGCGTTGTTTGGACAGGGGACTTATCCGGAAACACCATATATTTT,CSVVWTGDLSGNTIYF
.,TRBJ2-7,TRBV20-1,.,TGCAGTGCTAGAGATCTCAGGGGCAATCCTCCTGACGAGCAGTACTTC,CSARDLRGNPPDEQYF
.,TRBJ1-2,TRBV19,.,TGTGCCAGTGGATACGGTGGCTTTGGTGGCTACACCTTC,CASGYGGFGGYTF
.,TRBJ2-3,TRBV27,.,TGTGCGAGCCGGGACCTTAGCACAGATACGCAGTATTTT,CASRDLSTDTQYF
.,TRBJ1-2,TRBV19,.,TGTGCCAGTAGTCCCACTGATGAGGAGTATGGCTACACCTTC,CASSPTDEEYGYTF
.,TRBJ2-5,TRBV20-1,.,TGCAGTGCTAGATCGGCGGGGCAAGAGACCCAGTACTTC,CSARSAGQETQYF
TRBD2,TRBJ2-5,TRBV10-3,.,TGTGCCATCAGTGGCGGACTAGCGGGAGGCCAAGAGACCCAGTACTTC,CAISGGLAGGQETQYF
.,TRBJ1-2,TRBV9,.,TGTGCCAGCAGCGTAGAGATGGGGCCGGACTATGGCTACACCTTC,CASSVEMGPDYGYTF
TRBD1,TRBJ1-1,TRBV30,.,TGTGCCTGGAGTGCTACCCAGGGGGTCACTGAAGCTTTCTTT,CAWSATQGVTEAFF
.,TRBJ2-5,TRBV15,once,TGTGCCACCAGTACAGGGAGAGAGACCCAGTACTTC,CATSTGRETQYF
.,TRBJ1-1,TRBV19,.,TGTGCCAGTAGTAGGGCATTGATTACTGAAGCTTTCTTT,CASSRALITEAFF
TRBD2,TRBJ2-7,TRBV6-2/TRBV6-3,few,TGTGCCAGCAGTTACTCTCGCGGGAGCTACGAGCAGTACTTC,CASSYSRGSYEQYF
.,TRBJ2-1,TRBV12-3/TRBV12-4,.,TGTGCCAGCAGTTTTGGTCCCAACAATGAGCAGTTCTTC,CASSFGPNNEQFF
.,TRBJ2-7,TRBV7-9,.,TGTGCCAGCAGCTTAGCGTCGGTCCCCTACGAGCAGTACTTC,CASSLASVPYEQYF
.,TRBJ1-1,TRBV12-3/TRBV12-4,.,TGTGCCAGCAGCCCGACGGCGGGACACACTGAAGCTTTCTTT,CASSPTAGHTEAFF
.,TRBJ1-1,TRBV20-1,once,TGCAGTGCTAGAGATGTGGAGAGGGGGAACACTGAAGCTTTCTTT,CSARDVERGNTEAFF
.,TRBJ1-1,TRBV7-6,.,TGTGCCAGCAGCGGACTGGAGGGCGAGGCTGAAGCTTTCTTT,CASSGLEGEAEAFF
.,TRBJ2-7,TRBV12-3/TRBV12-4,.,TGTGCCAGCAGTTTCACCCCTCTCGAGCAGTACTTC,CASSFTPLEQYF
.,TRBJ2-1,TRBV27,.,TGTGCCACCCTCAAAGCAGGAGGTGATGAGCAGTTCTTC,CATLKAGGDEQFF
.,TRBJ1-2,TRBV3-1,.,TGTGCCAGCAGCCACCCCTCCGGGGAATACGGCTACACCTTC,CASSHPSGEYGYTF
TRBD1,TRBJ2-7,TRBV9,.,TGTGCCAGCAGCACAGCAGGGGGCGAGCAGTACTTC,CASSTAGGEQYF